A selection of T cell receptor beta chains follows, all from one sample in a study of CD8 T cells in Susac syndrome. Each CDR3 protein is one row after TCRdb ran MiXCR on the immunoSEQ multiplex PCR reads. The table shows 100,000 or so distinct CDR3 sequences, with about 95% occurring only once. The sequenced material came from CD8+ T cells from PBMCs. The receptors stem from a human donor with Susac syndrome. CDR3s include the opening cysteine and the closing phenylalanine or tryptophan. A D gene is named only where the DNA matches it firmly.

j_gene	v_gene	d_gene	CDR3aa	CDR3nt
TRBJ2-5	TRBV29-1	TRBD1	CSVWDRGQETQYF	TGCAGCGTCTGGGACAGGGGACAGGAGACCCAGTACTTC
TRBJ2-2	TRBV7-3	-	CASRYRENTGELFF	TGTGCCAGCAGATACAGGGAGAACACCGGGGAGCTGTTTTTT
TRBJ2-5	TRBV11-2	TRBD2	CASREGGEETQYF	TGTGCCAGCAGGGAGGGAGGGGAAGAGACCCAGTACTTC
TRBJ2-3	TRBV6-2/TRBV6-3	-	CASSSPPLTDTQYF	TGTGCCAGCAGTTCACCCCCCCTCACAGATACGCAGTATTTT
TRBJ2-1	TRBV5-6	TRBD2	CASSSTRLAGLNEQFF	TGTGCCAGCAGCTCCACACGGCTAGCGGGACTCAATGAGCAGTTCTTC
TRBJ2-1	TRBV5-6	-	CASSPFSLRPSYNEQFF	TGTGCCAGCAGCCCTTTTAGCTTGAGGCCTTCCTACAATGAGCAGTTCTTC
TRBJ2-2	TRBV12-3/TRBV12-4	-	CASGIWTALAGELFF	TGTGCCAGCGGGATTTGGACAGCGTTGGCCGGGGAGCTGTTTTTT
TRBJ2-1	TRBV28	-	CASSLLAGANEQFF	TGTGCCAGCAGTTTACTGGCAGGAGCGAATGAGCAGTTCTTC
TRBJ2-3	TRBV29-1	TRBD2	CSVQPPSGYTDTQYF	TGCAGCGTCCAACCCCCTAGCGGTTACACAGATACGCAGTATTTT
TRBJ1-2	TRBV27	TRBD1	CASRPTGDGYTF	TGTGCCAGCAGGCCGACAGGGGATGGCTACACCTTC
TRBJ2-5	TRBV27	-	CASSPARRQETQYF	TGTGCCAGCAGTCCGGCACGGCGCCAAGAGACCCAGTACTTC